These T cell receptor beta chains were read from a single sample in a study of OX40 agonist ivuxolimab in advanced cancers. The method was immunoSEQ multiplex PCR; TCRdb's version includes in-frame clones alone and lacks a portion of them. Of some 100,000 clones in the sample, roughly 90% were seen once. The sequencing used CD4+ or CD8+ T cells sorted from blood, collected in a trial of the OX40 agonist ivuxolimab. These receptor sequences come from an adult with an advanced solid tumor such as melanoma, head and neck, liver or kidney cancer. CDR3s include the opening cysteine and the closing phenylalanine or tryptophan. D genes are given only for firm matches. Some rows have no size entry. The others give once, few or many, or a class for an expanded clone.

J gene: TRBJ2-1
V gene: TRBV18
D gene: NA
clone size: NA
CDR3 protein: CASSPGVSGPYNEQFF
CDR3 DNA: TGTGCCAGCTCACCAGGAGTGTCGGGCCCCTACAATGAGCAGTTCTTC

J gene: TRBJ2-5
V gene: TRBV6-5
D gene: NA
clone size: NA
CDR3 protein: CASSSIGVRETQYF
CDR3 DNA: TGTGCCAGCAGTTCCATCGGGGTAAGAGAGACCCAGTACTTC

J gene: TRBJ1-4
V gene: TRBV10-3
D gene: NA
clone size: once
CDR3 protein: CAIGPENNEKLFF
CDR3 DNA: TGTGCCATCGGTCCGGAGAATAATGAAAAACTGTTTTTT

J gene: TRBJ2-3
V gene: TRBV30
D gene: NA
clone size: NA
CDR3 protein: CAWSWDLGKADTQYF
CDR3 DNA: TGTGCCTGGAGTTGGGACCTAGGGAAAGCAGATACGCAGTATTTT

J gene: TRBJ2-7
V gene: TRBV9
D gene: NA
clone size: NA
CDR3 protein: CASSVSASARGAYEQYF
CDR3 DNA: TGTGCCAGCAGCGTATCGGCTAGCGCCCGAGGGGCGTACGAGCAGTACTTC

J gene: TRBJ2-7
V gene: TRBV27
D gene: NA
clone size: NA
CDR3 protein: CASSLLGPDYEQYF
CDR3 DNA: TGTGCCAGCAGTTTGTTGGGGCCCGACTACGAGCAGTACTTC

J gene: TRBJ1-1
V gene: TRBV14
D gene: NA
clone size: NA
CDR3 protein: CASSQEYGGTEAFF
CDR3 DNA: TGTGCCAGCAGCCAAGAGTATGGAGGAACTGAAGCTTTCTTT

J gene: TRBJ1-1
V gene: TRBV9
D gene: NA
clone size: NA
CDR3 protein: CASSPGPGTLEAFF
CDR3 DNA: TGTGCCAGCAGCCCCGGGCCAGGAACTTTAGAAGCTTTCTTT

J gene: TRBJ2-3
V gene: TRBV5-1
D gene: NA
clone size: once
CDR3 protein: CASSPPDRTDTQYF
CDR3 DNA: TGCGCCAGCAGCCCCCCAGACAGGACAGATACGCAGTATTTT

J gene: TRBJ2-5
V gene: TRBV9
D gene: TRBD1
clone size: NA
CDR3 protein: CASSPRDRVAETQYF
CDR3 DNA: TGTGCCAGCAGCCCCCGGGACAGGGTGGCAGAGACCCAGTACTTC

J gene: TRBJ2-3
V gene: TRBV5-1
D gene: NA
clone size: NA
CDR3 protein: CASSSSTDTQYF
CDR3 DNA: TGCGCCAGCAGCTCATCCACAGATACGCAGTATTTT

J gene: TRBJ1-2
V gene: TRBV29-1
D gene: NA
clone size: NA
CDR3 protein: CSVGGGSDGYTF
CDR3 DNA: TGCAGCGTTGGGGGGGGTTCGGATGGCTACACCTTC

J gene: TRBJ1-4
V gene: TRBV2
D gene: TRBD1
clone size: NA
CDR3 protein: CASLSTGENEKLFF
CDR3 DNA: TGTGCCAGCCTCTCCACAGGGGAGAATGAAAAACTGTTTTTT

J gene: TRBJ2-7
V gene: TRBV29-1
D gene: TRBD1
clone size: NA
CDR3 protein: CSVEAATGGNPYEQYF
CDR3 DNA: TGCAGCGTTGAAGCCGCGACAGGGGGAAACCCCTACGAGCAGTACTTC

J gene: TRBJ2-7
V gene: TRBV28
D gene: NA
clone size: NA
CDR3 protein: CASGNYEQYF
CDR3 DNA: TGTGCCAGCGGTAATTACGAGCAGTACTTC

J gene: TRBJ2-7
V gene: TRBV4-2
D gene: NA
clone size: NA
CDR3 protein: CASSQAEYSSYEQYF
CDR3 DNA: TGTGCCAGCAGCCAAGCGGAATATAGCTCCTACGAGCAGTACTTC